This T cell receptor (beta chain) was profiled in a study of graft-versus-host responses after intestinal transplantation. Whole-study context: Transplant recipients had multivisceral, liver-intestinal, or isolated intestinal grafts.

Study results and limitations: Graft-donor T cell macrochimerism in patients accompanied high graft-versus-host to host-versus-graft clonal ratios in allografts.

Marrow obtained after transplant originated from the posterior iliac crest or elsewhere. This CDR3 has 17 amino acids. V lost 1 base to trimming and J lost 1 base; unmatched junction nucleotides: 5. Looked up from germline, CDR1 is SGHTA and CDR2 is FQGNSA. Here immunoSEQ multiplex PCR was the method, and the copy in TCRdb shows in-frame clones only, minus some. The sample has 65,000 to 85,000 clones, more than 90% seen once; the top ten hold approximately 6.9%. Concerning this clone itself: The antigen is undetermined.

The V and J genes are TRBV7-2 and TRBJ2-5; the match to TRBD2 covers 11 bases. This receptor was taken from a human patient who received an intestinal transplant, so some T cells may come from the graft donor. Material: bone marrow, obtained roughly 780 days after intestinal transplantation. The CDR3 DNA reads as TGTGCCAGCAGCTTAGGAGGTCTAGCGGGGGGCCAAGAGACCCAGTACTTC. Protein sequence: CASSLGGLAGGQETQYF.